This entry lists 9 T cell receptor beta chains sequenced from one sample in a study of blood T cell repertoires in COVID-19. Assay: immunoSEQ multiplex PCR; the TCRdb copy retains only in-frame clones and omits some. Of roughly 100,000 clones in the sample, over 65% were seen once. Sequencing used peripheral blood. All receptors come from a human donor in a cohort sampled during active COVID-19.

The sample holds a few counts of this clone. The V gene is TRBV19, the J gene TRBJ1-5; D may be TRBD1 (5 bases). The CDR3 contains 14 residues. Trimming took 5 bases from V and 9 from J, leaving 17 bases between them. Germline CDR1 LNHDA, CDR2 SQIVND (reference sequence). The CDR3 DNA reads TGTGCCAGTAGTGGCCGACCGGGGGATCGGCCCCAGCATTTT. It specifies CASSGRPGDRPQHF.

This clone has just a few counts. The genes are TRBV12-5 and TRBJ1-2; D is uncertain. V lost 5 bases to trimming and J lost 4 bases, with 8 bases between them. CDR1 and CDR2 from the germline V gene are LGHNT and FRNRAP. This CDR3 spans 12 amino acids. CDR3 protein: CASGRLVYGYTF. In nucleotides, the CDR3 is TGTGCTAGTGGTCGGTTGGTCTATGGCTACACCTTC.

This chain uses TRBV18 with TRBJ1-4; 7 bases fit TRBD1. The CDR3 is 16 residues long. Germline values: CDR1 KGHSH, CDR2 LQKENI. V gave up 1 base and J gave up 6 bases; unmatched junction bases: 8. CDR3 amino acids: CASSPRRGGADEKLFF. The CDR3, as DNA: TGTGCCAGCTCACCACGCCGAGGGGGCGCGGATGAAAAACTGTTTTTT.

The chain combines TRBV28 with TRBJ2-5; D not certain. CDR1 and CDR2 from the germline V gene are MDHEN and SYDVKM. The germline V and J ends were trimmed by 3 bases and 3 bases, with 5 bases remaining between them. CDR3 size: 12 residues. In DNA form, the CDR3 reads TGTGCCAGCAGTTTGCAGAAAGAGACCCAGTACTTC. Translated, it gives CASSLQKETQYF.

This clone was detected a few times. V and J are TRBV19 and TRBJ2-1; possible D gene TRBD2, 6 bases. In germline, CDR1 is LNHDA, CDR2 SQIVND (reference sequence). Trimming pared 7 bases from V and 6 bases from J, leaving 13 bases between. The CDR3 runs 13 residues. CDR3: CASMRLVGNEQFF. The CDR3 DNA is TGTGCCAGTATGAGACTAGTAGGCAATGAGCAGTTCTTC.

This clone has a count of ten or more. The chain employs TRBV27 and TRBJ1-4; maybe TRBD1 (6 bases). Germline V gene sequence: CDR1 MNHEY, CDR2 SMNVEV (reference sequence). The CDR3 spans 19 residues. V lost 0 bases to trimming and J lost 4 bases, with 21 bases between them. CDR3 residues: CASSLSPPSPGHINEKLFF. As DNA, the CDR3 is TGTGCCAGCAGTTTATCGCCTCCTTCGCCGGGACATATTAATGAAAAACTGTTTTTT.

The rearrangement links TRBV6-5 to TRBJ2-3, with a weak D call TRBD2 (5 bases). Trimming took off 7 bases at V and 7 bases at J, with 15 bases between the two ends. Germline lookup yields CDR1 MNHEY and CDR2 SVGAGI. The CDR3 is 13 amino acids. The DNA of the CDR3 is TGTGCCAGCATGTCCGGGGTGACGAATACGCAGTATTTT. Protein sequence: CASMSGVTNTQYF.

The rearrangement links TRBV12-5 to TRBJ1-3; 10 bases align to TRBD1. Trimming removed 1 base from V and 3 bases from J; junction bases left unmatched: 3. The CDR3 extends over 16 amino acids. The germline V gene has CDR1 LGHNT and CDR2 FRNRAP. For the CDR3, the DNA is TGTGCTAGTGGTTTGGAGGACAGGGGGGGTGGAAACACCATATATTTT. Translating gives CASGLEDRGGGNTIYF.

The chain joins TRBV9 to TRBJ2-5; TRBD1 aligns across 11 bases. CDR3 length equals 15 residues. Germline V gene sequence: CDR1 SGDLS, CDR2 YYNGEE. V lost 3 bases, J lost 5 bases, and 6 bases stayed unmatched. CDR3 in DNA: TGTGCCAGCAGCGCAGGACAGGGGGCAGGGGAGACCCAGTACTTC. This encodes CASSAGQGAGETQYF.